One T cell receptor (beta chain) is described in this entry. Antigen specificity is unknown. TCRdb derives one entry per CDR3 protein from the 5' RACE reads, leaving out DNA. The sample features some 450,000 distinct CDR3 sequences, with 7.3% in its top ten. Germline values: CDR1 SGHRS, CDR2 YFSETQ. This CDR3 has 20 residues. The entry originates in a study of T cells expressing NK-cell markers. Turning to the study itself: The authors derived TCR beta repertoires from sorted CD3+CD56+NKG2C+, CD3+CD56+NKG2C- and CD3+CD56-NKG2C+ T cells. Among eight sequenced donors, seven carried HCMV seropositivity while one was seronegative.

Notes on the study in general: A handful of donors showed these clonotypes also leading the CD3+CD56-NKG2C+ fraction.

What was sequenced was blood T cells: a sorted CD56 or NKG2C T cell subset, CD4+ or CD8+ T cells, or bulk PBMC T cells (not recorded which). The clonotype originates from a woman aged 18 to 69 in good health. This chain connects TRBV5-1 to TRBJ1-4; TCRdb names TRBD1, which stays unverified in the absence of DNA. CDR3 protein: CASSDSAGTGTIATNEKLFF.